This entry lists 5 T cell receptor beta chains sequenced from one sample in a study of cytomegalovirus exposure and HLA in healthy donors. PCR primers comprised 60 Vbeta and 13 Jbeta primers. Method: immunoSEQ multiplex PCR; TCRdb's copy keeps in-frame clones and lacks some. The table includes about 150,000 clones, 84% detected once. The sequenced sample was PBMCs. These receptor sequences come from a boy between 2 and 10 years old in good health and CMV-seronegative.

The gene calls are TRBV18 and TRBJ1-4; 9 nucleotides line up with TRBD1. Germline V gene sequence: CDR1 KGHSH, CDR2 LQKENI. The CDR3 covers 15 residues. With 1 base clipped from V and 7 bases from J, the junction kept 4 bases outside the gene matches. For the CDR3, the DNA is TGTGCCAGCTCACCACAACAGGGGGCGGGTGAAAAACTGTTTTTT. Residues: CASSPQQGAGEKLFF.

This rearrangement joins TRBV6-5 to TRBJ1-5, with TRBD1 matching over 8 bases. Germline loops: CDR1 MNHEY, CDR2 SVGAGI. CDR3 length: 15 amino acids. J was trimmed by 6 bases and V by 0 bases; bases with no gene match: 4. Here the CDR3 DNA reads TGTGCCAGCAGTTACTCAGGGGACAGGACTCAGCCCCAGCATTTT. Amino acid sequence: CASSYSGDRTQPQHF.

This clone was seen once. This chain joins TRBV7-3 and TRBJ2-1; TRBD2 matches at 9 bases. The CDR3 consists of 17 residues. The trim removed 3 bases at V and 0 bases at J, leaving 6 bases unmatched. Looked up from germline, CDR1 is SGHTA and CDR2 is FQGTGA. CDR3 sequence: CASSLLAGRLSYNEQFF. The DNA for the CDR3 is TGTGCCAGCAGCTTGCTAGCGGGAAGACTCTCCTACAATGAGCAGTTCTTC.

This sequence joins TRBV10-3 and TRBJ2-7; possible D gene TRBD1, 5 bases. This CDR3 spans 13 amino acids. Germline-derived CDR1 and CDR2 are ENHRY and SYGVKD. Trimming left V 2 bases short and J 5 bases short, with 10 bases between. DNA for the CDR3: TGTGCCATCAGTGAGGTGGACACAGACGAGCAGTACTTC. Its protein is CAISEVDTDEQYF.

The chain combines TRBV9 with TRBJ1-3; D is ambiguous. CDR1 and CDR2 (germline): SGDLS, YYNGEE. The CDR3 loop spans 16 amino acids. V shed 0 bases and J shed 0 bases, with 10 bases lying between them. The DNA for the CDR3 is TGTGCCAGCAGCGTAGGGGCACTGAGCTCTGGAAACACCATATATTTT. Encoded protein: CASSVGALSSGNTIYF.